The 14 T cell receptor beta chains listed next were all sequenced from one sample in a study of cytomegalovirus exposure and HLA in healthy donors. The PCR made use of 60 Vbeta and 13 Jbeta primers. TCRdb's table, derived via immunoSEQ multiplex PCR, lists solely in-frame clones and lacks some. The sample comprises hundreds of thousands of clones, around 80% of which are singletons, and 0.63% rests with the top ten. The sample taken for sequencing was PBMCs. Receptors were obtained from a man aged 18 to 29 in good health and CMV-seronegative.

This chain uses TRBV5-4 with TRBJ2-4; 9 bases map to TRBD2. Germline CDR1 SGHNT, CDR2 YYREEE (reference sequence). CDR3 length: 15 amino acids. The V gene end was trimmed by 3 bases and the J gene end by 6 bases; junction bases not matched to a gene: 7. The CDR3 nucleotides read TGTGCCAGCAGCTCAGGACTAGCGACCGCAAACATTCAGTACTTC. Translated, it gives CASSSGLATANIQYF.

The chain links TRBV2 to TRBJ1-4; D remains ambiguous. The germline V gene has CDR1 SNHLY and CDR2 FYNNEI. V lost 6 bases and J 1 base, leaving 12 bases between the germline ends. The CDR3 totals 15 residues. CDR3 nucleotides: TGTGCCAGCAGAGCGGGGTGGGGAACTAATGAAAAACTGTTTTTT. Its translation: CASRAGWGTNEKLFF.

The rearrangement links TRBV2 to TRBJ1-1, with D tentatively TRBD1 (5 bases). Germline assignment: CDR1 SNHLY and CDR2 FYNNEI. V gave up 2 bases and J gave up 4 bases, with 11 bases separating them. The CDR3 sequence is 14 residues long. Here the CDR3 reads CASSELGGGTEAFF. CDR3 nucleotide sequence: TGTGCCAGCAGTGAATTGGGGGGGGGCACTGAAGCTTTCTTT.

The chain combines TRBV5-1 with TRBJ2-3, with 7 positions matching TRBD2. Germline lookup yields CDR1 SGHRS and CDR2 YFSETQ. Germline trimming cut 4 bases from V and 4 bases from J; bases unmatched to any gene: 9. The CDR3 totals 15 residues. CDR3 DNA sequence: TGCGCCAGCAGCCTCCGGGCGGGAGCCGCAGATACGCAGTATTTT. Translated: CASSLRAGAADTQYF. The whole variable domain, remainder taken from reference TRBV5-1 and TRBJ2-3, is KAGVTQTPRYLIKTRGQQVTLSCSPISGHRSVSWYQQTPGQGLQFLFEYFSETQRNKGNFPGRFSGRQFSNSRSEMNVSTLELGDSALYLCASSLRAGAADTQYFGPGTRLTVL.

The chain employs TRBV5-4 and TRBJ2-1; 12 nucleotides align to TRBD2. Germline V lookup: CDR1 SGHNT, CDR2 YYREEE (reference sequence). V dropped 0 bases and J dropped 8; count of bases not matched to a gene: 3. CDR3 length: 15 amino acids. The CDR3 reads CASSLGLAGEDEQFF. CDR3 coding DNA: TGTGCCAGCAGCTTGGGACTAGCGGGAGAGGATGAGCAGTTCTTC. The full variable domain, completed using reference TRBV5-4 and TRBJ2-1, is ETGVTQSPTHLIKTRGQQVTLRCSSQSGHNTVSWYQQALGQGPQFIFQYYREEENGRGNFPPRFSGLQFPNYSSELNVNALELDDSALYLCASSLGLAGEDEQFFGPGTRLTVL.

V gene TRBV5-1 combines with J gene TRBJ1-1, with D perhaps matching TRBD1 (5 bases). In germline, CDR1 is SGHRS, CDR2 YFSETQ. V lost 0 bases, J lost 4 bases, and 16 bases lay in between. The CDR3 is 16 residues long. The CDR3 DNA is TGCGCCAGCAGCTTGGCCGGGGCAGGGAGGGGCACTGAAGCTTTCTTT. The encoded protein is CASSLAGAGRGTEAFF.

The chain joins TRBV2 to TRBJ1-4, with 10 bases fitting TRBD1. J gave up 4 bases and V 2 bases, and 10 bases lay outside the gene matches. In germline, CDR1 is SNHLY, CDR2 FYNNEI. This CDR3 spans 18 amino acids. Written as DNA, the CDR3 is TGTGCCAGCAGTGAATTCCGGAAGAGGGACAGGGGTAATGAAAAACTGTTTTTT. This gives the protein CASSEFRKRDRGNEKLFF.

This chain links TRBV5-1 with TRBJ2-7; 10 bases are shared with TRBD2. The germline V gene encodes CDR1 SGHRS and CDR2 YFSETQ. The CDR3 extends over 16 amino acids. Trimming removed 3 bases from V and 1 base from J; junction bases left unmatched: 7. CDR3 bases: TGCGCCAGCAGCTCTAGCGGGAGTGTGGGGTCCTACGAGCAGTACTTC. This translates into CASSSSGSVGSYEQYF.

The CDR3 reads CASSGSGTGNTGELFF. CDR3 nucleotide sequence: TGTGCCAGCAGTGGGTCCGGGACAGGGAACACCGGGGAGCTGTTTTTT. J is TRBJ2-2 and V is TRBV25-1; 8 bases match TRBD1. CDR1 and CDR2 (germline): MGHDK, SYGVNS. J lost 1 base, V lost 4 bases, and 5 bases had no gene match. The CDR3 totals 16 residues. The variable domain in full, with the rest retrieved from reference TRBV25-1 and TRBJ2-2, is EADIYQTPRYLVIGTGKKITLECSQTMGHDKMYWYQQDPGMELHLIHYSYGVNSTEKGDLSSESTVSRIRTEHFPLTLESARPSHTSQYLCASSGSGTGNTGELFFGEGSRLTVL.

The rearrangement joins TRBV5-1 to TRBJ1-1, with 11 positions matching TRBD1. The CDR3 has 13 residues. Germline loops: CDR1 SGHRS, CDR2 YFSETQ. Losses at the gene ends were 4 bases for V and 8 bases for J; bases not matched to a gene: 4. The chain's CDR3 is CASSLDRGLEAFF. CDR3 in DNA: TGCGCCAGCAGCCTGGACAGGGGGCTCGAAGCTTTCTTT.

V gene TRBV5-1 combines with J gene TRBJ2-3; 7 bases align to TRBD1. Per germline, CDR1 SGHRS and CDR2 YFSETQ. This CDR3 has 15 residues. Trimming took 4 bases from V and 2 from J; bases not matched to a gene: 7. CDR3 amino acids: CASSARQGPTDTQYF. DNA for the CDR3: TGCGCCAGCAGCGCCAGACAGGGTCCCACAGATACGCAGTATTTT.

This chain joins TRBV27 and TRBJ2-7, with a tentative D call TRBD2 (6 bases). Per the germline V gene, CDR1 is MNHEY and CDR2 is SMNVEV (reference sequence). This CDR3 comprises 15 residues. V lost 6 bases and J lost 3, with 18 bases in between. CDR3 sequence reads: CASSPTSGRHYEQYF. The CDR3 bases are TGTGCCAGCAGCCCTACCTCCGGGAGACACTACGAGCAGTACTTC.

In this sample, this clone turned up once. The chain links TRBV10-3 to TRBJ2-7; perhaps TRBD1 as D (7 bases). The CDR3 runs to 13 residues. V was cut by 3 bases and J by 7 bases, with 13 bases left in between. Per the germline V gene, CDR1 is ENHRY and CDR2 is SYGVKD. This chain's CDR3 is CAISDLTGREQYF. Written as DNA, the CDR3 is TGTGCCATCAGTGATTTGACAGGGAGGGAGCAGTACTTC.

This clone was observed a handful of times. The rearrangement links TRBV6-1 to TRBJ1-6; the match to TRBD1 covers 8 bases. Trimming cost V 0 bases and J 9 bases; bases outside gene matches: 1. Germline values: CDR1 MNHNS, CDR2 SASEGT. The CDR3 runs 14 residues. The CDR3: CASSEAQGASPLHF. The CDR3 bases are TGTGCCAGCAGTGAAGCGCAGGGGGCTTCACCCCTCCACTTT.